This T cell receptor beta chain came from a study of blood T cell repertoires in COVID-19. Study summary: COVID-19 samples from acute and convalescent phases originated in the United States, Italy and Spain. PBMCs, B-cell-depleted T cells, or T cells provided the cDNA or gDNA that made up the material.

Original handling: Estimation of nucleated cell counts was performed using reference gene primer amplification. Sequencing used immunoSEQ multiplex PCR; TCRdb keeps in-frame clones, though not all of them. The V and J calls and clone size were taken over from that table, and D and trimming were inferred from the DNA. The sample records 150,000 to 200,000 clones, about 88% being singletons. Only a few counts were recorded for this clone. V was shortened by 10 bases and J by 1 base, with 14 bases between the two germline ends. Looked up from germline, CDR1 is ENHRY and CDR2 is SYGVKD. This CDR3 region has 13 residues.

Sequenced material: peripheral blood. The TCR sequence derives from a man in his 60s with active or convalescent COVID-19. The chain employs TRBV10-3 and TRBJ2-7, with D maybe TRBD1 (6 bases). CDR3 sequence: CATGTGSSYEQYF. CDR3 bases: TGTGCCACCGGTACAGGGAGTTCCTACGAGCAGTACTTC.